This TCR beta chain was observed in a study of Graves' ophthalmopathy and Graves' hyperthyroidism. General study results and limits: Discriminating ophthalmopathy from stable hyperthyroidism, a 13-signature model attained a sensitivity of about 88% and a specificity of 81.08%. For predicting ophthalmopathy progression, the model had roughly 70% sensitivity and under 85% specificity.

Using RNA transcripts, the TCR beta CDR3 regions were amplified. The library came from an HTBI-primed first-round RT-PCR and a second-round multiplex PCR. TCRdb re-derived calls from the multiplex PCR reads in MiXCR, one entry per CDR3 protein. The data contain about 400,000 distinct CDR3 sequences, 18% of them singletons. This clonotype was detected many times. Its specificity is unknown. Additional autoimmune diseases, uncontrolled infections, pregnancy or lactation disqualified patients. The PBMCs had their origin in around 10 ml of fresh peripheral blood. With V trimmed by 3 bases and J by 3 bases, 9 bases remained unmatched. The CDR3 totals 16 residues. Looked up from germline, CDR1 is MNHEY and CDR2 is SVGAGI.

The rearrangement joins TRBV6-5 to TRBJ2-7; 9 bases align to TRBD2. Sequencing input: peripheral blood. The clonotype originates from a woman aged 18-29 years with Graves' ophthalmopathy. The DNA of the CDR3 is TGTGCCAGCAGTTATACCGAGACTAGCGGAGGCTACGAGCAGTACTTC. Translation gives CASSYTETSGGYEQYF.